Listed here are 32 T cell receptor beta chains from one sample, sequenced in a study of T cell responses to AZD1222 COVID-19 vaccine. Using immunoSEQ multiplex PCR, the repertoire was profiled, and TCRdb retains in-frame clones only, with some absent. The sample contains 86,000 or so clones, roughly nine tenths of which appear only once. Source: peripheral blood, taken on day 0 of AZD1222 vaccination. Receptors originate from an adult in good health.

This chain links TRBV27 with TRBJ2-7, with D perhaps given as TRBD1 or TRBD2 (5 bases each). The V and J ends lost 1 base and 2 bases respectively, with 12 bases between them. The length of the CDR3 is 15 residues. Germline lookup yields CDR1 MNHEY and CDR2 SMNVEV (reference sequence). The CDR3 here is CASSLYSDSPYEQYF. CDR3 sequence (DNA): TGTGCCAGCAGTTTATATAGCGACAGTCCCTACGAGCAGTACTTC.

The rearrangement uses TRBV19 and TRBJ2-7, with D unclear. The V gene lost 5 bases and the J gene lost 5 bases, with 13 bases spanning the gap. This CDR3 has 13 amino acids. The germline CDR1 and CDR2 sequences are LNHDA and SQIVND (reference sequence). The chain's CDR3 is CASSLGFGDEQYF. The CDR3, as DNA: TGTGCCAGTAGTCTCGGTTTTGGCGACGAGCAGTACTTC.

The chain carries TRBV6-5 and TRBJ2-7, with TRBD2 as a possible D gene (5 bases). Looked up from germline, CDR1 is MNHEY and CDR2 is SVGAGI. This CDR3 spans 12 amino acids. V lost 8 bases to trimming and J lost 0 bases, with 8 bases between them. The CDR3 here is CASGRVSYEQYF. The DNA for the CDR3 is TGTGCCAGCGGGCGGGTCTCCTACGAGCAGTACTTC.

The rearrangement joins TRBV25-1 to TRBJ2-5, with 9 bases fitting TRBD2. Germline V CDR1 and CDR2: MGHDK, SYGVNS. This CDR3 region has 13 residues. J lost 7 bases, V lost 6 bases, and 6 bases had no gene match. The chain's CDR3 is CASRGTSHGTQYF. The CDR3 bases are TGTGCCAGCAGGGGGACTAGCCATGGGACCCAGTACTTC. Full variable domain (outside the CDR3, taken from reference TRBV25-1 and TRBJ2-5): EADIYQTPRYLVIGTGKKITLECSQTMGHDKMYWYQQDPGMELHLIHYSYGVNSTEKGDLSSESTVSRIRTEHFPLTLESARPSHTSQYLCASRGTSHGTQYFGPGTRLLVL.

The chain carries TRBV7-3 and TRBJ2-2; tentatively, D is TRBD1 (6 bases). There are 15 residues in the CDR3. Trimming left V 5 bases short and J 6 bases short, with 16 bases between. Germline V gene data show CDR1 as SGHTA and CDR2 as FQGTGA. CDR3 in DNA: TGTGCCAGCAGCCCGGCGGACAGTGTGGCCGGGGAGCTGTTTTTT. Translating gives CASSPADSVAGELFF.

V and J are TRBV6-5 and TRBJ2-4; TRBD2 matches 10 bases. Unmatched junction bases numbered 2, after V lost 6 bases and J lost 0 bases. Per the germline V gene, CDR1 is MNHEY and CDR2 is SVGAGI. This CDR3 comprises 15 residues. CDR3 bases: TGTGCCAGCAGGATAGCGGGAGGAGCCAAAAACATTCAGTACTTC. Encoded protein: CASRIAGGAKNIQYF.

The chain has TRBV5-1 and TRBJ1-2; D is uncertain. V dropped 1 base and J dropped 1 base, with 11 bases sitting between them. This CDR3 is 15 amino acids long. Looked up from germline, CDR1 is SGHRS and CDR2 is YFSETQ. The CDR3 sequence: CASSLHTTDNYGYTF. For the CDR3, the DNA is TGCGCCAGCAGCTTGCACACGACGGATAACTATGGCTACACCTTC.

This chain joins TRBV6-5 and TRBJ2-5; tentatively, D is TRBD2 (7 bases). In germline, CDR1 is MNHEY, CDR2 SVGAGI. This CDR3 is 15 amino acids long. Between the trimmed V and J ends, which lost 5 bases and 4 bases, there was a span of 17 bases. CDR3 in DNA: TGTGCCAGCAGTCCCGGGATGGGGGGGCGAGAGACCCAGTACTTC. It yields the protein CASSPGMGGRETQYF.

This clone appeared once. The chain has TRBV14 and TRBJ2-2, with D perhaps matching TRBD1 (6 bases). Trimming cost V 5 bases and J 2 bases, with 12 bases left between them. Germline CDR1 and CDR2: SGHDN and FVKESK. This CDR3 has 15 residues. CDR3: CASSYRALNTGELFF. CDR3 sequence (DNA): TGTGCCAGCAGCTACAGGGCACTTAACACCGGGGAGCTGTTTTTT. The full variable domain, its missing parts supplied by reference TRBV14 and TRBJ2-2, is EAGVTQFPSHSVIEKGQTVTLRCDPISGHDNLYWYRRVMGKEIKFLLHFVKESKQDESGMPNNRFLAERTGGTYSTLKVQPAELEDSGVYFCASSYRALNTGELFFGEGSRLTVL.

The chain is built from TRBV7-9 and TRBJ2-1, with D possibly being TRBD1 (6 bases). The CDR3 is 15 amino acids. Trimming pared 1 base from V and 6 bases from J, leaving 13 bases between. CDR1 is SEHNR and CDR2 is FQNEAQ in the germline V gene (reference sequence). The CDR3 spells CASSLGTATFNEQFF. The CDR3 DNA is TGTGCCAGCAGCTTAGGGACAGCAACTTTCAATGAGCAGTTCTTC.

The chain uses TRBV2 and TRBJ2-2; D is uncertain. Trimming removed 7 bases at V and 4 bases at J, with 10 bases between. Germline CDR1 and CDR2: SNHLY and FYNNEI. There are 13 residues in the CDR3. This CDR3 is CASIRATTGELFF. For the CDR3, the DNA is TGTGCCAGCATTAGGGCTACCACCGGGGAGCTGTTTTTT.

This chain connects TRBV18 to TRBJ1-3, with 7 bases lining up with TRBD1. There are 16 residues in the CDR3. V lost 2 bases to trimming and J lost 0 bases; unmatched junction nucleotides: 4. Germline V gene lookup returns CDR1 KGHSH and CDR2 LQKENI. CDR3 loop: CASSPFTGDSGNTIYF. CDR3 in DNA: TGTGCCAGCTCACCATTTACAGGGGACTCTGGAAACACCATATATTTT.

The V call is TRBV11-2, the J call TRBJ2-3; no firm D call. CDR1 and CDR2 from the germline V gene are SGHAT and FQNNGV. The CDR3 length is 12 residues. The V and J ends lost 5 bases and 4 bases respectively, with 7 bases between them. The CDR3 loop reads CASSREADTQYF. CDR3 bases: TGTGCCAGCAGCCGAGAGGCAGATACGCAGTATTTT.

The chain combines TRBV28 with TRBJ1-4; 7 bases fit TRBD1. The length of the CDR3 is 15 residues. The V gene's germline CDR1 is MDHEN and CDR2 SYDVKM. J lost 4 bases, V lost 6 bases, and 8 bases had no gene match. This CDR3 reads CASRNRDSLNEKLFF. CDR3 DNA sequence: TGTGCCAGCAGAAACCGGGACAGTCTTAATGAAAAACTGTTTTTT.

The V call is TRBV10-3, the J call TRBJ2-2, with 11 bases that match TRBD2. The length of the CDR3 is 16 residues. The ends lost 3 bases at V and 6 bases at J; junction bases unmatched: 6. Germline V gene lookup returns CDR1 ENHRY and CDR2 SYGVKD. The CDR3 is CAISDLAGGAAGELFF. The CDR3 region has the DNA TGTGCCATCAGTGACTTAGCGGGGGGGGCGGCCGGGGAGCTGTTTTTT.

V and J are TRBV28 and TRBJ2-5; 11 nucleotides agree with TRBD2. The CDR3 extends over 14 amino acids. Trimming removed 1 base from V and 11 bases from J; junction bases left unmatched: 6. Germline CDR1 and CDR2: MDHEN and SYDVKM. The CDR3 DNA follows: TGTGCCAGCAGTTTATCTAGCGGGGGGCCGTTACAGTACTTC. This codes for CASSLSSGGPLQYF.

The rearrangement uses TRBV5-1 and TRBJ2-2; 7 bases align to TRBD1. Germline V gives CDR1 SGHRS, CDR2 YFSETQ. The V and J ends lost 4 bases and 0 bases, in that order; junction bases with no gene match: 6. The length of the CDR3 is 16 residues. CDR3 sequence (DNA): TGCGCCAGCAGCCGTACTGACAGGGCGAACACCGGGGAGCTGTTTTTT. Its protein product is CASSRTDRANTGELFF.

The chain employs TRBV6-5 and TRBJ1-1, with D perhaps TRBD1 (6 bases). Germline V gives CDR1 MNHEY, CDR2 SVGAGI. With 6 bases removed from V and 0 bases from J, the gap between germline ends came to 14 bases. The CDR3 spans 15 residues. The CDR3 protein is CASRARGRVNTEAFF. DNA for the CDR3: TGTGCCAGCAGGGCCAGGGGAAGGGTGAACACTGAAGCTTTCTTT.

The chain is built from TRBV6-6 and TRBJ1-6; 7 nucleotides line up with TRBD1. V lost 5 bases, J lost 14 bases, and 21 bases stayed unmatched. This CDR3 is 17 amino acids long. Per germline, CDR1 MNHNY and CDR2 SVGAGI (reference sequence). Here the CDR3 reads CASSHPRDSRGVVALHF. CDR3 sequence (DNA): TGTGCCAGCAGTCACCCCCGGGACAGTCGTGGGGTGGTAGCCCTCCACTTT.

The gene calls are TRBV5-1 and TRBJ2-1; the D gene could be TRBD1 or TRBD2 (5 bases each). The CDR3 is made up of 15 amino acids. Germline CDR1 reads SGHRS; CDR2 reads YFSETQ. The germline V and J ends were trimmed by 0 bases and 10 bases, with 17 bases remaining between them. The DNA of the CDR3 is TGCGCCAGCAGCTTGGATGGCGACGAGGGACGGGAGCAGTTCTTC. Amino acid sequence: CASSLDGDEGREQFF.

For this clone: Mismatch with germline at one junction end may stem from a read error. The chain recombines TRBV6-5 with TRBJ2-2; 9 bases are shared with TRBD1. This CDR3 has 16 residues. Germline V gives CDR1 MNHEY, CDR2 SVGAGI. The CDR3 DNA sequence: TGTGCCAGCAGATACTTCGGGACAGGGAAGTCCGGGGAGCTGTTTTTT. As protein: CASRYFGTGKSGELFF.

The chain joins TRBV5-1 to TRBJ2-5; the match to TRBD2 covers 13 bases. This CDR3 has 16 residues. V dropped 4 bases and J dropped 5; count of bases not matched to a gene: 8. CDR1 is SGHRS and CDR2 is YFSETQ in the germline V gene. In DNA form, the CDR3 reads TGCGCCAGCAGCCCAGGACTAGCGGGAGTGGTGGAGACCCAGTACTTC. Protein product: CASSPGLAGVVETQYF.

This rearrangement joins TRBV30 to TRBJ1-2, with 9 bases that match TRBD1. The CDR3 is 15 residues long. Looked up from germline, CDR1 is GTSNPN and CDR2 is SVGIG (reference sequence). J gave up 0 bases and V 0 bases, and 2 bases lay outside the gene matches. CDR3 sequence: CAWSVGQGPNYGYTF. CDR3 coding DNA: TGTGCCTGGAGTGTGGGACAGGGCCCTAACTATGGCTACACCTTC.

CDR3 region: CASRSTSNQPQHF. CDR3 coding DNA: TGTGCCAGCAGATCCACTAGCAATCAGCCCCAGCATTTT. J is TRBJ1-5 and V is TRBV28; D not certain. This CDR3 spans 13 amino acids. V dropped 6 bases and J dropped 0 bases, with 6 bases sitting between them. Germline assignment: CDR1 MDHEN and CDR2 SYDVKM. The variable domain in full, completed from reference TRBV28 and TRBJ1-5, reads DVKVTQSSRYLVKRTGEKVFLECVQDMDHENMFWYRQDPGLGLRLIYFSYDVKMKEKGDIPEGYSVSREKKERFSLILESASTNQTSMYLCASRSTSNQPQHFGDGTRLSIL.

This clone was observed once. In nucleotides, the CDR3 is TGTGCCAGCAGCCCATTGGTGAACACTGAAGCTTTCTTT. Protein sequence: CASSPLVNTEAFF. The chain combines TRBV28 with TRBJ1-1, with D hard to call. Per the germline V gene, CDR1 is MDHEN and CDR2 is SYDVKM. The V gene lost 6 bases and the J gene lost 0 bases, with 8 bases spanning the gap. This CDR3 has 13 amino acids. Based on the CDR3 plus reference TRBV28 and TRBJ1-1, the full variable domain is DVKVTQSSRYLVKRTGEKVFLECVQDMDHENMFWYRQDPGLGLRLIYFSYDVKMKEKGDIPEGYSVSREKKERFSLILESASTNQTSMYLCASSPLVNTEAFFGQGTRLTVV.

The J gene is TRBJ1-3, the V gene TRBV28, with a possible D match to TRBD1 (5 bases). Trimming pared 6 bases from V and 1 base from J, leaving 19 bases between. Germline values: CDR1 MDHEN, CDR2 SYDVKM. CDR3 length equals 17 residues. The CDR3 loop reads CASRPEGRRRSGNTIYF. The CDR3 coding sequence is TGTGCCAGCAGGCCCGAGGGACGAAGGAGGTCTGGAAACACCATATATTTT. The full variable domain, completed using reference TRBV28 and TRBJ1-3, is DVKVTQSSRYLVKRTGEKVFLECVQDMDHENMFWYRQDPGLGLRLIYFSYDVKMKEKGDIPEGYSVSREKKERFSLILESASTNQTSMYLCASRPEGRRRSGNTIYFGEGSWLTVV.

This CDR3 reads CASSTALGTGFVSPLHF. CDR3 DNA: TGTGCCAGCAGCACGGCCCTCGGAACAGGGTTCGTTTCACCCCTCCACTTT. This chain joins TRBV7-2 and TRBJ1-6; the D gene is possibly TRBD1 (6 bases). Germline V CDR1 and CDR2: SGHTA, FQGNSA. The CDR3 spans 17 residues. V was pared by 5 bases and J by 9 bases, with 23 bases between.

This clone was seen just once. DNA of the CDR3: TGTGCCAGCAACTCAAACCTCTATGGCTACACCTTC. Its protein product is CASNSNLYGYTF. This sequence joins TRBV6-5 and TRBJ1-2; D not resolved. Per the germline V gene, CDR1 is MNHEY and CDR2 is SVGAGI. The CDR3 extends over 12 amino acids. Deletions cut 7 bases from V and 4 bases from J, with 10 bases between.

The chain links TRBV5-6 to TRBJ2-1; weak D call: TRBD2 (5 bases). The length of the CDR3 is 15 residues. Germline CDR1 reads SGHDT; CDR2 reads YYEEEE. Trimming removed 1 base at V and 3 bases at J, with 11 bases between. CDR3 sequence (DNA): TGTGCCAGCAGCTTGCTCGGGAATAGCTACAATGAGCAGTTCTTC. It specifies CASSLLGNSYNEQFF.

The table lists this clone with a count of one. The genes are TRBV7-2 and TRBJ2-3; 7 nucleotides align to TRBD1. The germline V gene has CDR1 SGHTA and CDR2 FQGNSA. This CDR3 region has 14 residues. J lost 5 bases, V lost 7 bases, and 9 bases had no gene match. CDR3 in DNA: TGTGCCAGCATGGATAGGGGGCGCATAGATACGCAGTATTTT. Translation: CASMDRGRIDTQYF.

The gene calls are TRBV6-1 and TRBJ1-6, with TRBD1 as a possible D gene (6 bases). Germline V gene data show CDR1 as MNHNS and CDR2 as SASEGT. The V end lost 3 bases, the J end lost 10 bases, and 16 bases lay between the germline ends. The CDR3 has 15 amino acids. The CDR3 here is CASSELQGRNSPLHF. The CDR3 region has the DNA TGTGCCAGCAGTGAGCTCCAGGGGAGGAACTCACCCCTCCACTTT.

This sequence joins TRBV7-9 and TRBJ1-1, with TRBD1 matching 7 bases. V gave up 4 bases and J gave up 11 bases; unmatched junction bases: 13. Germline values: CDR1 SEHNR, CDR2 FQNEAQ (reference sequence). The CDR3 runs 14 residues. CDR3 sequence reads: CASSSQTGSRRAFF. Here the CDR3 DNA reads TGTGCCAGCAGCTCCCAGACAGGGAGTCGTCGGGCTTTCTTT.